Listed below are T cell receptor beta chains from one sample, sequenced in a study of T cell changes during pregnancy in multiple sclerosis. The method was immunoSEQ multiplex PCR; TCRdb's version includes in-frame clones alone and lacks a portion of them. Of 50,000 to 55,000 clones detected, approximately 90% appear once; the ten largest clones hold roughly 0.4%. This specimen consisted of CD4+ T cells from peripheral blood mononuclear cells, obtained after pregnancy. The receptors were gathered from a female donor with multiple sclerosis, enrolled in a pregnancy study. The CDR3 runs from the conserved cysteine through the conserved F or W. A D gene is named only where the DNA matches it firmly. Size values are once, few and many counts, or a class for expanded clones, and some rows have none.

d_gene: TRBD2
j_gene: TRBJ2-2
v_gene: TRBV6-1
abundance: .
CDR3aa: CASSVGEGLAGVGNTGELFF
CDR3nt: TGTGCCAGCAGTGTTGGGGAGGGACTAGCGGGAGTGGGTAACACCGGGGAGCTGTTTTTT

d_gene: TRBD2
j_gene: TRBJ2-7
v_gene: TRBV28
abundance: .
CDR3aa: CASSLLPSAGVGGEQYF
CDR3nt: TGTGCCAGCAGTTTACTCCCCTCGGCGGGAGTGGGGGGCGAGCAGTACTTC

d_gene: .
j_gene: TRBJ2-1
v_gene: TRBV6-4
abundance: .
CDR3aa: CASSDSIVDEQFF
CDR3nt: TGTGCCAGCAGTGACTCTATTGTAGATGAGCAGTTCTTC

d_gene: TRBD2
j_gene: TRBJ2-1
v_gene: TRBV30
abundance: .
CDR3aa: CASVAGIRNEQFF
CDR3nt: TGTGCCTCGGTAGCGGGTATTAGGAATGAGCAGTTCTTC

d_gene: .
j_gene: TRBJ1-5
v_gene: TRBV6-1
abundance: .
CDR3aa: CASSALPRGGSGNQPQHF
CDR3nt: TGTGCCAGCAGTGCCCTACCACGGGGGGGCAGTGGCAATCAGCCCCAGCATTTT

d_gene: TRBD1
j_gene: TRBJ2-7
v_gene: TRBV5-6
abundance: few
CDR3aa: CASSLRQGGPYEQYF
CDR3nt: TGTGCCAGCAGTCTGAGACAGGGGGGACCCTACGAGCAGTACTTC

d_gene: .
j_gene: TRBJ2-5
v_gene: TRBV29-1
abundance: .
CDR3aa: CSGAAGIETQYF
CDR3nt: TGCAGCGGTGCGGCAGGGATAGAGACCCAGTACTTC

d_gene: .
j_gene: TRBJ1-5
v_gene: TRBV7-6
abundance: .
CDR3aa: CASSFGADTADRAQHF
CDR3nt: TGTGCCAGCAGCTTTGGGGCGGACACCGCGGATCGAGCCCAGCATTTT

d_gene: .
j_gene: TRBJ2-7
v_gene: TRBV6-1
abundance: .
CDR3aa: CASSEDKTWGQTYEQYF
CDR3nt: TGTGCCAGCAGTGAGGATAAAACTTGGGGCCAGACCTACGAGCAGTACTTC

d_gene: .
j_gene: TRBJ2-4
v_gene: TRBV7-9
abundance: .
CDR3aa: CASSSGQNIQYF
CDR3nt: TGTGCCAGCAGCTCAGGGCAAAACATTCAGTACTTC

d_gene: TRBD1
j_gene: TRBJ1-5
v_gene: TRBV2
abundance: .
CDR3aa: CASSARTGVAERNQPQHF
CDR3nt: TGTGCCAGCAGTGCCAGGACAGGGGTCGCCGAACGCAATCAGCCCCAGCATTTT

d_gene: TRBD1
j_gene: TRBJ1-2
v_gene: TRBV28
abundance: .
CDR3aa: CASSSLDRVNGYTF
CDR3nt: TGTGCCAGCAGTTCCCTAGACAGGGTCAATGGCTACACCTTC

d_gene: .
j_gene: TRBJ2-1
v_gene: TRBV6-6
abundance: .
CDR3aa: CASNVGGTSSEQFF
CDR3nt: TGTGCGTCCAACGTCGGGGGAACTTCGAGTGAGCAGTTCTTC

d_gene: TRBD1
j_gene: TRBJ1-1
v_gene: TRBV10-2
abundance: .
CDR3aa: CASRLGQAYTEAFF
CDR3nt: TGCGCCAGCAGGCTAGGACAGGCCTACACTGAAGCTTTCTTT

d_gene: .
j_gene: TRBJ1-1
v_gene: TRBV19
abundance: .
CDR3aa: CASSISPGGRASAAFF
CDR3nt: TGTGCCAGTAGTATATCGCCGGGAGGTCGGGCCTCTGCCGCTTTCTTT

d_gene: .
j_gene: TRBJ2-1
v_gene: TRBV5-4
abundance: .
CDR3aa: CASSFSDSYNEQFF
CDR3nt: TGTGCCAGCAGCTTTAGCGACTCCTACAATGAGCAGTTCTTC

d_gene: TRBD1
j_gene: TRBJ2-5
v_gene: TRBV6-6
abundance: .
CDR3aa: CASSRDSQETQYF
CDR3nt: TGTGCCAGCAGCCGGGACAGCCAAGAGACCCAGTACTTC

d_gene: .
j_gene: TRBJ1-2
v_gene: TRBV28
abundance: .
CDR3aa: CASSLSEQRGYTF
CDR3nt: TGTGCCAGCAGTTTATCGGAGCAGCGGGGCTACACCTTC

d_gene: TRBD2
j_gene: TRBJ2-7
v_gene: TRBV6-4
abundance: .
CDR3aa: CASILRSAGASTGEQYF
CDR3nt: TGTGCCAGCATCCTCAGATCAGCGGGAGCTTCCACCGGCGAGCAGTACTTC

d_gene: TRBD2
j_gene: TRBJ2-1
v_gene: TRBV7-7
abundance: .
CDR3aa: CASSPGLAGAGNEQFF
CDR3nt: TGTGCCAGCAGCCCGGGACTAGCGGGAGCGGGTAATGAGCAGTTCTTC

d_gene: .
j_gene: TRBJ1-2
v_gene: TRBV27
abundance: .
CDR3aa: CASSLRENYGYTF
CDR3nt: TGTGCCAGCAGTTTACGGGAGAACTATGGCTACACCTTC

d_gene: .
j_gene: TRBJ1-2
v_gene: TRBV28
abundance: few
CDR3aa: CASSLSQTGFYGYTF
CDR3nt: TGTGCCAGCAGTTTATCCCAAACAGGGTTCTATGGCTACACCTTC

d_gene: TRBD1
j_gene: TRBJ2-1
v_gene: TRBV4-3
abundance: .
CDR3aa: CASSLDRVNEQFF
CDR3nt: TGCGCCAGCAGCCTAGACAGGGTTAATGAGCAGTTCTTC

d_gene: .
j_gene: TRBJ2-4
v_gene: TRBV28
abundance: .
CDR3aa: CASSSGTRAKNIQYF
CDR3nt: TGTGCCAGCAGCTCCGGGACACGAGCCAAAAACATTCAGTACTTC

d_gene: .
j_gene: TRBJ1-1
v_gene: TRBV14
abundance: few
CDR3aa: CASSSGLGTEAFF
CDR3nt: TGTGCCAGCAGCTCGGGGTTGGGGACTGAAGCTTTCTTT

d_gene: TRBD1
j_gene: TRBJ2-4
v_gene: TRBV5-1
abundance: .
CDR3aa: CASSPGTGWSDIQYF
CDR3nt: TGCGCCAGCAGCCCCGGGACAGGGTGGTCGGACATTCAGTACTTC

d_gene: .
j_gene: TRBJ2-7
v_gene: TRBV5-1
abundance: .
CDR3aa: CASSYRDNYEQYF
CDR3nt: TGCGCCAGCAGCTACCGGGACAACTACGAGCAGTACTTC

d_gene: .
j_gene: TRBJ1-1
v_gene: TRBV11-2
abundance: .
CDR3aa: CASSSLTEAFF
CDR3nt: TGTGCCAGCAGCTCCCTCACTGAAGCTTTCTTT

d_gene: .
j_gene: TRBJ2-5
v_gene: TRBV19
abundance: once
CDR3aa: CASSNDRQETQYF
CDR3nt: TGTGCCAGTAGTAACGACAGGCAAGAGACCCAGTACTTC

d_gene: TRBD2
j_gene: TRBJ2-3
v_gene: TRBV30
abundance: .
CDR3aa: CACQGTSGGGHTDTQYF
CDR3nt: TGTGCCTGTCAGGGGACTAGCGGGGGAGGGCACACAGATACGCAGTATTTT

d_gene: TRBD2
j_gene: TRBJ2-3
v_gene: TRBV7-3
abundance: .
CDR3aa: CASSHGTSGDTQYF
CDR3nt: TGTGCCAGCAGCCACGGGACTAGCGGAGATACGCAGTATTTT

d_gene: TRBD1
j_gene: TRBJ2-1
v_gene: TRBV29-1
abundance: .
CDR3aa: CSTRQGTSVDEQFF
CDR3nt: TGCAGCACGCGACAGGGGACCTCTGTGGATGAGCAGTTCTTC

d_gene: TRBD1
j_gene: TRBJ1-1
v_gene: TRBV19
abundance: .
CDR3aa: CASTPRPTGALNTEAFF
CDR3nt: TGTGCCAGTACCCCGAGACCGACAGGGGCACTGAACACTGAAGCTTTCTTT

d_gene: .
j_gene: TRBJ2-1
v_gene: TRBV5-6
abundance: .
CDR3aa: CASSLIRDEQFF
CDR3nt: TGTGCCAGCAGCTTGATCCGGGATGAGCAGTTCTTC

d_gene: .
j_gene: TRBJ2-1
v_gene: TRBV19
abundance: .
CDR3aa: CASSPPSTYNEQFF
CDR3nt: TGTGCCAGTAGTCCCCCGAGTACCTACAATGAGCAGTTCTTC

d_gene: .
j_gene: TRBJ1-1
v_gene: TRBV5-1
abundance: .
CDR3aa: CASSFQAAYTEAFF
CDR3nt: TGCGCCAGCAGCTTCCAGGCAGCTTACACTGAAGCTTTCTTT

d_gene: TRBD2
j_gene: TRBJ2-1
v_gene: TRBV13
abundance: .
CDR3aa: CASSPTSGRAKYNEQFF
CDR3nt: TGTGCCAGCAGCCCGACTAGCGGGAGGGCTAAATACAATGAGCAGTTCTTC

d_gene: TRBD1
j_gene: TRBJ2-5
v_gene: TRBV5-1
abundance: once
CDR3aa: CASSKRDREETQYF
CDR3nt: TGCGCCAGCAGCAAGCGGGACAGGGAAGAGACCCAGTACTTC

d_gene: TRBD1
j_gene: TRBJ1-5
v_gene: TRBV7-9
abundance: .
CDR3aa: CASSRDRGSNQPQHF
CDR3nt: TGTGCCAGCAGTCGCGACAGGGGTAGCAATCAGCCCCAGCATTTT

d_gene: .
j_gene: TRBJ2-2
v_gene: TRBV7-3
abundance: .
CDR3aa: CASSLWGRGFTGELFF
CDR3nt: TGTGCCAGCAGCTTATGGGGGAGGGGGTTCACCGGGGAGCTGTTTTTT

d_gene: .
j_gene: TRBJ1-1
v_gene: TRBV5-1
abundance: .
CDR3aa: CASSSGFTNTEAFF
CDR3nt: TGCGCCAGCAGCTCAGGGTTCACGAACACTGAAGCTTTCTTT

d_gene: TRBD2
j_gene: TRBJ2-3
v_gene: TRBV7-2
abundance: .
CDR3aa: CASSLWTSGTGEDTQYF
CDR3nt: TGTGCCAGCAGCCTCTGGACTAGCGGGACCGGGGAAGATACGCAGTATTTT

d_gene: TRBD1
j_gene: TRBJ2-1
v_gene: TRBV5-1
abundance: once
CDR3aa: CASSSGTGSYNEQFF
CDR3nt: TGCGCCAGCAGCAGCGGGACAGGGAGCTACAATGAGCAGTTCTTC

d_gene: .
j_gene: TRBJ1-1
v_gene: TRBV9
abundance: .
CDR3aa: CASSPNQGNTEAFF
CDR3nt: TGTGCCAGCAGTCCTAATCAGGGGAACACTGAAGCTTTCTTT

d_gene: TRBD2
j_gene: TRBJ2-7
v_gene: TRBV5-1
abundance: .
CDR3aa: CASSLVAGVREQYF
CDR3nt: TGCGCCAGCAGCTTGGTGGCGGGAGTGCGCGAGCAGTACTTC